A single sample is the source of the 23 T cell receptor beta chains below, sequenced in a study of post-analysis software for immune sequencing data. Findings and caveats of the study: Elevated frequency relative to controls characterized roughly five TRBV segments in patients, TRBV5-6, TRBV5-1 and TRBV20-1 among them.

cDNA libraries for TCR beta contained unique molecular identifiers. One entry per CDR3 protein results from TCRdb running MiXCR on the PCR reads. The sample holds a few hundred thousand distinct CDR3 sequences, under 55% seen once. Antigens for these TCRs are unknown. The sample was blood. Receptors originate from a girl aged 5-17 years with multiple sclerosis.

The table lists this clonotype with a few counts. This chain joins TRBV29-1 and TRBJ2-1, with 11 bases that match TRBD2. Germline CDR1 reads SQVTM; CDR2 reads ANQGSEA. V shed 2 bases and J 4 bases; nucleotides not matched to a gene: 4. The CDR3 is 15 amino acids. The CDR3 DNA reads TGCAGCGTTGAAATAGCGGGAGGGCCTTACAATGAGCAGTTCTTC. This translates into CSVEIAGGPYNEQFF.

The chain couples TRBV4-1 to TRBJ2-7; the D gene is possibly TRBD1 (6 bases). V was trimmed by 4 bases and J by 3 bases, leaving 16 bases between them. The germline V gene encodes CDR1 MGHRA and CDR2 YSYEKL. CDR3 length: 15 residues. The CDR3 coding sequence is TGCGCCAGCAGCCCGCGACAGGACCAGAACTACGAGCAGTACTTC. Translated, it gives CASSPRQDQNYEQYF.

The DNA for the CDR3 is TGTGCCAGCACGAAGGGGCTCCAAGAGACCCAGTACTTC. Its translation is CASTKGLQETQYF. The J gene is TRBJ2-5, the V gene TRBV21-1; the table's D call, TRBD1, was not checked against the DNA. TRBV21-1 is assigned pseudogene status. The CDR3 length is 13 residues.

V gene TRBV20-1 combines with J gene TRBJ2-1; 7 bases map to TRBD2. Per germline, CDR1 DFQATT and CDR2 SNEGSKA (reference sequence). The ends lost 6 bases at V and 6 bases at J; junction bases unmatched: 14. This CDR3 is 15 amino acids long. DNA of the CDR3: TGCAGTGCCGCCCCCTCCGGGACTATCGGCAATGAGCAGTTCTTC. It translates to CSAAPSGTIGNEQFF.

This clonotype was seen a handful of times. Written as DNA, the CDR3 is TGCAGCGTTGAAGGGGGCCGAGGCACAGATACGCAGTATTTT. It encodes CSVEGGRGTDTQYF. The chain employs TRBV29-1 and TRBJ2-3; D perhaps matches TRBD1 (5 bases). CDR1 is SQVTM and CDR2 is ANQGSEA in the germline V gene. There are 14 residues in the CDR3. The V end was cut by 1 base, the J end by 1 base, with 9 bases between.

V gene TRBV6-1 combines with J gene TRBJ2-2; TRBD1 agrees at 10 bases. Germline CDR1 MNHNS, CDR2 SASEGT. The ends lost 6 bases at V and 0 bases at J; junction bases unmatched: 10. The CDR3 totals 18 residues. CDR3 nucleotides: TGTGCCAGCAGCTGGCGACAGGGGGCTTCTGCGAACACCGGGGAGCTGTTTTTT. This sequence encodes CASSWRQGASANTGELFF.

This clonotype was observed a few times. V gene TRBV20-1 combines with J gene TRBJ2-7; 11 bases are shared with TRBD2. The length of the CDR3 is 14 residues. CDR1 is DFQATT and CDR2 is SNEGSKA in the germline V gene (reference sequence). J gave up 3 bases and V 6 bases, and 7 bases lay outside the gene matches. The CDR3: CSAIIAGGLYEQYF. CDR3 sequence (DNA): TGCAGTGCCATCATAGCGGGAGGGCTCTACGAGCAGTACTTC.

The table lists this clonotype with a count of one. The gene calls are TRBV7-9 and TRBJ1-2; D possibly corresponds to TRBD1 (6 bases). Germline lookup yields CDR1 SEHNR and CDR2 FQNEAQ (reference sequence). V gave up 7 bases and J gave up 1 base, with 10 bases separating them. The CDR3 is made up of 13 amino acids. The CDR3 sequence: CASKQGFNYGYTF. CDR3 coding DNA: TGTGCCAGCAAGCAGGGGTTTAACTATGGCTACACCTTC.

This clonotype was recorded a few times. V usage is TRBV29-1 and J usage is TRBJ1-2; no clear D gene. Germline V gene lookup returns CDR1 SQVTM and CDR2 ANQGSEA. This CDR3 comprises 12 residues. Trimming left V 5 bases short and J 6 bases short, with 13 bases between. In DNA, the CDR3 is TGCAGCGTTAGCTCCAGGCAGCATGGCTACACCTTC. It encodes CSVSSRQHGYTF.

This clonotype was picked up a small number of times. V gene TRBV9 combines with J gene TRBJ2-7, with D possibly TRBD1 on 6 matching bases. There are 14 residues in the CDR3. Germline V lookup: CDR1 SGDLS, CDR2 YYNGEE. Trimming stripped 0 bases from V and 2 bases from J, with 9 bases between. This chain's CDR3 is CASSVGPGAYEQYF. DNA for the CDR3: TGTGCCAGCAGCGTAGGTCCAGGGGCCTACGAGCAGTACTTC.

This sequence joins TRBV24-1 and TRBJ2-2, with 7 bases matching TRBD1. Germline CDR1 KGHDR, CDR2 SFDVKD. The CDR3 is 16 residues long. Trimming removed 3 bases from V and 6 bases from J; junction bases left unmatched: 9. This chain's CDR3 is CATSDTRRQGAGELFF. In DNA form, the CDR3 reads TGTGCCACCAGTGATACACGAAGACAGGGAGCCGGGGAGCTGTTTTTT.

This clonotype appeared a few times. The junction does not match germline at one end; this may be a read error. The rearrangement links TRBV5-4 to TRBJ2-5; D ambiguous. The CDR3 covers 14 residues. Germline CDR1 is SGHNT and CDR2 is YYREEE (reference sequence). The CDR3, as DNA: TGTGCCAGCAGCCAGTCTTCCCTCCAAGAGGCCCAGTACTTC. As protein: CASSQSSLQEAQYF.

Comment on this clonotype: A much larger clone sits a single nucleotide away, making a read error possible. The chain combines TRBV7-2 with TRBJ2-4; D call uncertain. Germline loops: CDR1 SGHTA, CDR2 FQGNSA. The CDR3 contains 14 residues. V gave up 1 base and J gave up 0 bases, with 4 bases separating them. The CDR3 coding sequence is TGTACCAGCAGCTTAGGGGGAGCCAAAAACATTCAGTACTTC. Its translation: CTSSLGGAKNIQYF.

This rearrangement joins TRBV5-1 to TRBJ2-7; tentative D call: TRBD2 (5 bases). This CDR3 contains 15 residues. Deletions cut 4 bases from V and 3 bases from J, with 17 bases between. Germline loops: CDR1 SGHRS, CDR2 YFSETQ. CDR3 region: CASSPPDSGLYEQYF. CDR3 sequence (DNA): TGCGCCAGCAGCCCCCCGGACTCGGGCCTCTACGAGCAGTACTTC.

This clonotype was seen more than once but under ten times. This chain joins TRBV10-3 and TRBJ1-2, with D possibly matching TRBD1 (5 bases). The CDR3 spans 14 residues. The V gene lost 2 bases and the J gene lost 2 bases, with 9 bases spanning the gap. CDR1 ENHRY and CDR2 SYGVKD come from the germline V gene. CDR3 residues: CAISEGDGNYGYTF. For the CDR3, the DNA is TGTGCCATCAGTGAGGGGGACGGAAACTATGGCTACACCTTC.

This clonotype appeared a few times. CDR3 DNA sequence: TGTGCCAGCAGCTTAGACCTAACGGGAGACAATGAGCAGTTCTTC. Protein sequence: CASSLDLTGDNEQFF. V is TRBV7-3 and J is TRBJ2-1; the D gene is possibly TRBD2 (6 bases). Germline V gives CDR1 SGHTA, CDR2 FQGTGA. The CDR3 length is 15 residues. Trimming stripped 2 bases from V and 5 bases from J, with 13 bases between.

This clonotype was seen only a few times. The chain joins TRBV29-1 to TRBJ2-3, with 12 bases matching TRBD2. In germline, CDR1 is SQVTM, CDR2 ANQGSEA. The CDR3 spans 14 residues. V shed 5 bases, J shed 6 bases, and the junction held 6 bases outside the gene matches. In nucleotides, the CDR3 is TGCAGCGTTAAGACTAGCGGGAGCTCGGATACGCAGTATTTT. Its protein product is CSVKTSGSSDTQYF.

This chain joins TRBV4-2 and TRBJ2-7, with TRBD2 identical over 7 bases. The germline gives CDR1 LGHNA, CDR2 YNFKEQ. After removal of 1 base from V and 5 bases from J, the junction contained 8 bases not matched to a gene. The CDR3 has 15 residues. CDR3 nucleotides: TGTGCCAGCAGCCAAGTGGAGCGGGGAGGCGACGAGCAGTACTTC. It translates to CASSQVERGGDEQYF.

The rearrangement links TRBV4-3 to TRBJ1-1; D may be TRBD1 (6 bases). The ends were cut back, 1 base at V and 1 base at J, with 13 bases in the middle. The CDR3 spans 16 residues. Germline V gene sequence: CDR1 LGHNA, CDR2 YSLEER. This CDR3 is CASSQGQRQANTEAFF. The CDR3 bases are TGCGCCAGCAGCCAAGGCCAAAGACAGGCGAACACTGAAGCTTTCTTT.

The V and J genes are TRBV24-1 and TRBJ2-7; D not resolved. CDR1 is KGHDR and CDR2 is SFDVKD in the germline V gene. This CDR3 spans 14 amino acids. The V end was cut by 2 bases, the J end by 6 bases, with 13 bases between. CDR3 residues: CATSDSEAWGEQYF. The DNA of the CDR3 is TGTGCCACCAGTGATTCGGAAGCGTGGGGCGAGCAGTACTTC.

The CDR3 reads CASSILQGYSYNEQYF. CDR3 bases: TGTGCCAGCAGTATTCTACAGGGCTACTCCTACAATGAGCAGTACTTC. J is TRBJ2-1 and V is TRBV28, with D tentatively TRBD1 (6 bases). The J call may be wrong; the DNA end is better matched by TRBJ2-7. CDR1 and CDR2 from the germline V gene are MDHEN and SYDVKM. This CDR3 spans 16 amino acids.

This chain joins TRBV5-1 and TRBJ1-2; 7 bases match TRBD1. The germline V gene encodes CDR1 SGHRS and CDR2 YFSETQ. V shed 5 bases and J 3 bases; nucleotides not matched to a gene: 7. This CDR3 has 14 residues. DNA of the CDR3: TGCGCCAGCAGACGTACAGGGGATGACTATGGCTACACCTTC. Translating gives CASRRTGDDYGYTF.

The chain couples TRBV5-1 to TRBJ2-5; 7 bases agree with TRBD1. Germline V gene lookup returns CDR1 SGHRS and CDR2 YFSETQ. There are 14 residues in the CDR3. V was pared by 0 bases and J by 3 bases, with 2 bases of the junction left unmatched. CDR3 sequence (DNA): TGCGCCAGCAGCTTGGCCGACAGGGAAGAGACCCAGTACTTC. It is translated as CASSLADREETQYF.